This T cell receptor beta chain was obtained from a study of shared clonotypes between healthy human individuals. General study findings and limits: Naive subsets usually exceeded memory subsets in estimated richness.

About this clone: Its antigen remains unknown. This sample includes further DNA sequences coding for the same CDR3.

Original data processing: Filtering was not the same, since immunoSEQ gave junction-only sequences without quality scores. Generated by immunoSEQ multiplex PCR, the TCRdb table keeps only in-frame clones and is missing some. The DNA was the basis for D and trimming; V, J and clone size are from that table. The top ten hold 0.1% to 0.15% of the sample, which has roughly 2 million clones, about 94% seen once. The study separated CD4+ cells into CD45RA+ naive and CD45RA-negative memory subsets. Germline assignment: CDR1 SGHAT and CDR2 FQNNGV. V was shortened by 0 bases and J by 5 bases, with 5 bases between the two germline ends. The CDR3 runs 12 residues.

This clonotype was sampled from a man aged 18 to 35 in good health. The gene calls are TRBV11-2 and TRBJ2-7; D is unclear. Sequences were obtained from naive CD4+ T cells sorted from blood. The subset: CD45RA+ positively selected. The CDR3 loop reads CASSLDRNEQYF. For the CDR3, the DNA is TGTGCCAGCAGCTTAGATAGGAACGAGCAGTACTTC.